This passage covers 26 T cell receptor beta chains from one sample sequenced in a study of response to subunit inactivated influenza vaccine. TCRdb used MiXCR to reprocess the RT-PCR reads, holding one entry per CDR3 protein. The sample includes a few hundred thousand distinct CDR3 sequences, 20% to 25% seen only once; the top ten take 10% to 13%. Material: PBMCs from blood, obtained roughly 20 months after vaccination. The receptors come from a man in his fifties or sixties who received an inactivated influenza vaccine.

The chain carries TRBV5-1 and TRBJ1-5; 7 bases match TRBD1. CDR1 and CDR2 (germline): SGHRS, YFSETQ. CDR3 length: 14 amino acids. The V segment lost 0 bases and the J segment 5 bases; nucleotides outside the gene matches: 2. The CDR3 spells CASSLEQGHQPQHF. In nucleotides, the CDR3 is TGCGCCAGCAGCTTGGAACAGGGGCATCAGCCCCAGCATTTT.

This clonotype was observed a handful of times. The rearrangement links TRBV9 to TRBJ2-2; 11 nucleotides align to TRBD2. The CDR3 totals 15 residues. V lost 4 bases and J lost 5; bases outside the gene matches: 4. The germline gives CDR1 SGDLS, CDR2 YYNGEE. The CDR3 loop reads CASSPGTSGTGELFF. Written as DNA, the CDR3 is TGTGCCAGCAGCCCCGGGACTAGCGGAACCGGGGAGCTGTTTTTT.

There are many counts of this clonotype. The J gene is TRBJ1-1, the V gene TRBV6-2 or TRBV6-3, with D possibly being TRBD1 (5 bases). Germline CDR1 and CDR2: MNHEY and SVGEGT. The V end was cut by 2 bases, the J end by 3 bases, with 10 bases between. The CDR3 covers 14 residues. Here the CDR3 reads CASSYRGAYTEAFF. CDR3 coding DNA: TGTGCCAGCAGTTACAGGGGAGCGTACACTGAAGCTTTCTTT.

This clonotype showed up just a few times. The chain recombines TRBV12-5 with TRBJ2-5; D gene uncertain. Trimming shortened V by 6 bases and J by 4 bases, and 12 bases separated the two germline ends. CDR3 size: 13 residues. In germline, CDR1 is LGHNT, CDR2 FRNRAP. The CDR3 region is CASGSRDGETQYF. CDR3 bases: TGTGCTAGTGGGTCCCGTGATGGAGAGACCCAGTACTTC.

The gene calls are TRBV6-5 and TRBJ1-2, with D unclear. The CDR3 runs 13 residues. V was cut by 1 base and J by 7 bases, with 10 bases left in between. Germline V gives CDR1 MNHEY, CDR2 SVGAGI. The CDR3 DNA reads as TGTGCCAGCAGTTACTTGGGGAGTGGTGGCTACACCTTC. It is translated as CASSYLGSGGYTF.

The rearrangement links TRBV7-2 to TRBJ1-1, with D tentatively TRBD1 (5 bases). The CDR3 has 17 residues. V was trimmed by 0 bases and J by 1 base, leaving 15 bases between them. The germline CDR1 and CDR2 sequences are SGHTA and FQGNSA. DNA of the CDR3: TGTGCCAGCAGCTTAGCGCGGTCTTTGACAGAGAACACTGAAGCTTTCTTT. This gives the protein CASSLARSLTENTEAFF.

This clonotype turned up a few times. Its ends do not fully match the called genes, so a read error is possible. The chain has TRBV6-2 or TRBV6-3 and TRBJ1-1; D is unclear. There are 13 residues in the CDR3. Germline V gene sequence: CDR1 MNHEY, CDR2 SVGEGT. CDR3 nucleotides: TGTGCCAGCAGTTATACGGGTCGATTGGAAGTTTTCTTT. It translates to CASSYTGRLEVFF.

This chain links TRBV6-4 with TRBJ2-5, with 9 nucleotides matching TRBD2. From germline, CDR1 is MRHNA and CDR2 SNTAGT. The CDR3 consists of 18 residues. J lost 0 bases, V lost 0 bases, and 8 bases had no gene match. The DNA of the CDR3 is TGTGCCAGCAGTGACTCCGGCGGGGGGGCGAAATACCAAGAGACCCAGTACTTC. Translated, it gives CASSDSGGGAKYQETQYF.

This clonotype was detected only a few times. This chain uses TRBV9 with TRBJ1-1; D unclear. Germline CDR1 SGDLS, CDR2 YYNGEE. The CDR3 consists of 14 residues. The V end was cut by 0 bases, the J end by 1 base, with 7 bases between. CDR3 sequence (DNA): TGTGCCAGCAGCGTAGCGTTCAAGAACACTGAAGCTTTCTTT. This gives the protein CASSVAFKNTEAFF. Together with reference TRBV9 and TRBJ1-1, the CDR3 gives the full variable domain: DSGVTQTPKHLITATGQRVTLRCSPRSGDLSVYWYQQSLDQGLQFLIQYYNGEERAKGNILERFSAQQFPDLHSELNLSSLELGDSALYFCASSVAFKNTEAFFGQGTRLTVV.

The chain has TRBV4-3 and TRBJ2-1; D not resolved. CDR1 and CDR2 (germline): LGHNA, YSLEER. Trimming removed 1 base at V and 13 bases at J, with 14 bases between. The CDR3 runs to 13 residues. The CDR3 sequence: CASSQGLRQRQFF. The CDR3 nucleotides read TGCGCCAGCAGCCAAGGCCTAAGGCAACGCCAGTTCTTC.

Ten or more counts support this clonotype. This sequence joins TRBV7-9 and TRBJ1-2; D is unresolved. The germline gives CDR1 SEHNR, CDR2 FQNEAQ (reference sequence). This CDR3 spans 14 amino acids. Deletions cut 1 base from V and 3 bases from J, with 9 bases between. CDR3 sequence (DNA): TGTGCCAGCAGCTTAGGAGATCCGCACTATGGCTACACCTTC. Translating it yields CASSLGDPHYGYTF.

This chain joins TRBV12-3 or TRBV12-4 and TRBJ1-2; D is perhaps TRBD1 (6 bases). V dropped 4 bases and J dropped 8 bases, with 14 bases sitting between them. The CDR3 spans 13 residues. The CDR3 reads CASSWGALGGYTF. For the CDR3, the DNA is TGTGCCAGCAGTTGGGGGGCCCTCGGAGGCTACACCTTC.

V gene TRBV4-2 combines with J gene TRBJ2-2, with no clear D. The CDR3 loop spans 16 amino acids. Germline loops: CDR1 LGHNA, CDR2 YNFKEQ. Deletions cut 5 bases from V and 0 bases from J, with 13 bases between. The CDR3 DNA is TGTGCCAGCAGCTTACTGGATTGGACGAACACCGGGGAGCTGTTTTTT. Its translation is CASSLLDWTNTGELFF.

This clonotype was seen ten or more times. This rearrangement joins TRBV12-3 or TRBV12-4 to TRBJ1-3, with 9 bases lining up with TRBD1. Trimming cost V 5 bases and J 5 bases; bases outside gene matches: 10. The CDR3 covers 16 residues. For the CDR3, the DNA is TGTGCCAGCAGTCTCCTGTTGGGGACAGGGCGAAACACCATATATTTT. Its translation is CASSLLLGTGRNTIYF.

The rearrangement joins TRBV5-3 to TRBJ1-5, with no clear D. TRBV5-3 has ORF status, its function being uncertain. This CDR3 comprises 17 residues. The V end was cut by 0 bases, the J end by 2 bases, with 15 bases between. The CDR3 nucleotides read TGTGCCAGAAGCTTGGGGTCGGCACAGCGGGGCAATCAGCCCCAGCATTTT. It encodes CARSLGSAQRGNQPQHF.

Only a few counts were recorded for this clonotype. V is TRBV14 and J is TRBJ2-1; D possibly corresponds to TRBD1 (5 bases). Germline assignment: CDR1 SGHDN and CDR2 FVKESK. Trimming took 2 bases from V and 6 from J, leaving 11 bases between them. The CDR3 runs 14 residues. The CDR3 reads CASSQRGLRNEQFF. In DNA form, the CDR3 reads TGTGCCAGCAGCCAAAGGGGTCTACGCAATGAGCAGTTCTTC. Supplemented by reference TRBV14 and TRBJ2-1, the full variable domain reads EAGVTQFPSHSVIEKGQTVTLRCDPISGHDNLYWYRRVMGKEIKFLLHFVKESKQDESGMPNNRFLAERTGGTYSTLKVQPAELEDSGVYFCASSQRGLRNEQFFGPGTRLTVL.

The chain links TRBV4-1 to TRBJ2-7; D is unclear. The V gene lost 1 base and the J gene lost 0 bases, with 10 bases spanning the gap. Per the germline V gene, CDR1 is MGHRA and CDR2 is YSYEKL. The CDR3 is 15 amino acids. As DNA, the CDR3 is TGCGCCAGCAGCCAAGCCGTCCGGACCTCCTACGAGCAGTACTTC. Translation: CASSQAVRTSYEQYF.

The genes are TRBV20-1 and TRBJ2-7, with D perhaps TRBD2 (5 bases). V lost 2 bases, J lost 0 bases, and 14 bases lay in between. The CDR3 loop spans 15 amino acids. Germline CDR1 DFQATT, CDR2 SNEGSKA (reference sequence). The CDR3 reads CSARIGLGSSYEQYF. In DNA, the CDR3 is TGCAGTGCTAGAATTGGGTTGGGGAGCTCCTACGAGCAGTACTTC.

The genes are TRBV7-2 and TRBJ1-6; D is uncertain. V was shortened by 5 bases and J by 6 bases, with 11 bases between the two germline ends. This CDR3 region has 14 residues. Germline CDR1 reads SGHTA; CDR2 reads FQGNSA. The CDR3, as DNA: TGTGCCAGCAGCAATCCACGGAGTAATTCACCCCTCCACTTT. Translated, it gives CASSNPRSNSPLHF.

CDR3 in DNA: TGTGCCAGCAGCCAAGAGGAGCAGGGGAATCAGCCCCAGCATTTT. Residues: CASSQEEQGNQPQHF. The V gene is TRBV4-2, the J gene TRBJ1-5, with D possibly being TRBD1 (6 bases). The V end was cut by 0 bases, the J end by 4 bases, with 10 bases between. CDR1 and CDR2 (germline): LGHNA, YNFKEQ. CDR3 size: 15 residues.

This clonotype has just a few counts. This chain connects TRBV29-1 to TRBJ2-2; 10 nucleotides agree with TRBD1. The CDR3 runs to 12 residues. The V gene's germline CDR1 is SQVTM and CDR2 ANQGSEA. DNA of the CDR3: TGCGCACGACAGGGGGCATCCGGGGAGCTGTTTTTT. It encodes CARQGASGELFF.

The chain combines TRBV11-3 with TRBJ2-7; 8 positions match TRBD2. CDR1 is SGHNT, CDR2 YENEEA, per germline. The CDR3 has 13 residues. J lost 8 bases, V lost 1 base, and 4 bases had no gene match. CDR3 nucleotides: TGTGCCAGCAGCTTAGGGGAGCGGGAGAAGCAGTACTTC. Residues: CASSLGEREKQYF.

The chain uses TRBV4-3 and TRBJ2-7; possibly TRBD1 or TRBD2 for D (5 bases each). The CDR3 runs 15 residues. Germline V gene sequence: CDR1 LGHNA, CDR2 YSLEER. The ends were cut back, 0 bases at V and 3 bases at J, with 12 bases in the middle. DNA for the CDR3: TGCGCCAGCAGCCAAGAACCTTGGGGGATCTACGAGCAGTACTTC. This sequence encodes CASSQEPWGIYEQYF.

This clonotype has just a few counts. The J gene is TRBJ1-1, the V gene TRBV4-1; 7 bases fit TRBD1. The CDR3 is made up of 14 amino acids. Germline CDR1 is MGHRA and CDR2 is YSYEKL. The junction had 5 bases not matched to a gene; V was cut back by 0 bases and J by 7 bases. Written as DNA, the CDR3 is TGCGCCAGCAGCCAAGATCGAGGGGGCCGTGAAGCTTTCTTT. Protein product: CASSQDRGGREAFF.

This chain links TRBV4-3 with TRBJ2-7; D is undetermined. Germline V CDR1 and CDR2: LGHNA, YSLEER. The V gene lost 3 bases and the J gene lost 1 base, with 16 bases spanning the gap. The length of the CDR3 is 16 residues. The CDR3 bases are TGCGCCAGCAGCCACGCATGTCTTATCCTTTCCTACGAGCAGTACTTC. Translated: CASSHACLILSYEQYF.

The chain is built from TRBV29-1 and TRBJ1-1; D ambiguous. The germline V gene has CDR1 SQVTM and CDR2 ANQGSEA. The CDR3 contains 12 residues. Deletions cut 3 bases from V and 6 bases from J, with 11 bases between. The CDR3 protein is CSVEESRSEAFF. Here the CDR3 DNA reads TGCAGCGTTGAGGAGTCGAGGTCTGAAGCTTTCTTT.